These 20 T cell receptor beta chains were sequenced from one sample in a study of OX40 agonist ivuxolimab in advanced cancers. Clones were sequenced by immunoSEQ multiplex PCR, and TCRdb holds only the in-frame ones, with some missing. This table holds around 80,000 clones, 70% to 90% found once. Material: CD4+ or CD8+ T cells sorted from blood, obtained in a trial of the OX40 agonist ivuxolimab. All receptors come from an adult with an advanced solid tumor such as melanoma, head and neck, liver or kidney cancer.

The J gene is TRBJ2-7, the V gene TRBV5-1; 8 bases align to TRBD1. V gave up 0 bases and J gave up 2 bases; unmatched junction bases: 16. The CDR3 is made up of 19 amino acids. Germline values: CDR1 SGHRS, CDR2 YFSETQ. CDR3 in DNA: TGCGCCAGCAGCTTGGATCCCGGAGACAGGGGAGTTAGAACCTACGAGCAGTACTTC. It translates to CASSLDPGDRGVRTYEQYF.

The chain recombines TRBV5-1 with TRBJ2-5; D gene ambiguous. Per the germline V gene, CDR1 is SGHRS and CDR2 is YFSETQ. The V gene lost 2 bases and the J gene lost 5 bases, with 13 bases spanning the gap. The CDR3 extends over 14 amino acids. The CDR3 sequence: CASSLRIAGETQYF. As DNA, the CDR3 is TGCGCCAGCAGCTTAAGGATTGCCGGGGAGACCCAGTACTTC.

The chain links TRBV28 to TRBJ1-5, with D perhaps matching TRBD1 (5 bases). The V end was cut by 8 bases, the J end by 7 bases, with 18 bases between. The germline gives CDR1 MDHEN, CDR2 SYDVKM. This CDR3 has 14 amino acids. CDR3 in DNA: TGTGCCAGCGGCCGGGGGGAGAGTTCCCAGCCCCAGCATTTT. Translation gives CASGRGESSQPQHF. Based on the CDR3 plus reference TRBV28 and TRBJ1-5, the full variable domain is DVKVTQSSRYLVKRTGEKVFLECVQDMDHENMFWYRQDPGLGLRLIYFSYDVKMKEKGDIPEGYSVSREKKERFSLILESASTNQTSMYLCASGRGESSQPQHFGDGTRLSIL.

This clone was seen just once. The chain employs TRBV30 and TRBJ2-3; 8 positions match TRBD2. Germline V lookup: CDR1 GTSNPN, CDR2 SVGIG (reference sequence). V lost 3 bases, J lost 0 bases, and 2 bases stayed unmatched. The CDR3 spans 14 residues. CDR3 sequence (DNA): TGTGCCTGGAGAGCTAGCGGGAGCACAGATACGCAGTATTTT. Translation: CAWRASGSTDTQYF.

The genes are TRBV28 and TRBJ1-5, with TRBD1 matching 7 bases. J lost 0 bases, V lost 6 bases, and 8 bases had no gene match. CDR1 and CDR2 (germline): MDHEN, SYDVKM. The CDR3 runs to 16 residues. CDR3 loop: CASRSGTADSNQPQHF. The CDR3 nucleotides read TGTGCCAGCAGATCCGGGACAGCGGATAGCAATCAGCCCCAGCATTTT.

This chain links TRBV18 with TRBJ2-1; 10 bases match TRBD2. This CDR3 spans 16 amino acids. The germline V gene has CDR1 KGHSH and CDR2 LQKENI. V lost 0 bases and J lost 6; bases outside the gene matches: 5. The CDR3 bases are TGTGCCAGCTCACCACCGGTAGCGGGAGGTCTCAATGAGCAGTTCTTC. Translation: CASSPPVAGGLNEQFF.

By share, this clone counts as medium-sized (0.01 to 0.1%). The chain combines TRBV27 with TRBJ2-6; no firm D call. Germline lookup yields CDR1 MNHEY and CDR2 SMNVEV (reference sequence). This CDR3 contains 14 residues. Trimming shortened V by 5 bases and J by 2 bases, and 7 bases separated the two germline ends. The CDR3 sequence: CASSNRAGANVLTF. DNA for the CDR3: TGTGCCAGCAGTAATAGGGCTGGGGCCAACGTCCTGACTTTC.

V gene TRBV19 combines with J gene TRBJ2-3, with D possibly matching TRBD2 (5 bases). This CDR3 has 16 residues. The V end was cut by 6 bases, the J end by 0 bases, with 16 bases between. CDR1 is LNHDA and CDR2 is SQIVND in the germline V gene (reference sequence). CDR3 sequence (DNA): TGTGCCAGTAGGGGGAGATCTTCTCCAAGCACAGATACGCAGTATTTT. Encoded protein: CASRGRSSPSTDTQYF.

This chain joins TRBV19 and TRBJ1-5; 7 nucleotides match TRBD1. The CDR3 loop spans 17 amino acids. V dropped 5 bases and J dropped 3; count of bases not matched to a gene: 13. Germline lookup yields CDR1 LNHDA and CDR2 SQIVND (reference sequence). In DNA form, the CDR3 reads TGTGCCAGTAGTCTCGGGACAGCCGCCCGGGCCAATCAGCCCCAGCATTTT. Amino acid sequence: CASSLGTAARANQPQHF.

This clone was detected only a few times. The CDR3 DNA reads TGTGCCAGCAGTCCCGGGAGGGCCTCCTACAATGAGCAGTTCTTC. It is translated as CASSPGRASYNEQFF. The chain uses TRBV7-3 and TRBJ2-1; TRBD2 matches 8 bases. The trim removed 6 bases at V and 0 bases at J, leaving 4 bases unmatched. Germline CDR1 is SGHTA and CDR2 is FQGTGA. The CDR3 sequence is 15 residues long.

The rearrangement joins TRBV29-1 to TRBJ2-7, with TRBD1 matching 9 bases. This CDR3 contains 13 residues. Germline loops: CDR1 SQVTM, CDR2 ANQGSEA. The CDR3 DNA is TGCAGTGTCCCGCTGGGACAGGGATACGAGCAGTACTTC. The encoded protein is CSVPLGQGYEQYF.

The chain links TRBV30 to TRBJ2-1; a possible D gene is TRBD2 (5 bases). This CDR3 is built from 17 residues. V lost 0 bases and J 0 bases, leaving 15 bases between the germline ends. In germline, CDR1 is GTSNPN, CDR2 SVGIG (reference sequence). The DNA for the CDR3 is TGTGCCTGGAGTGTACTAGGTTGGGGAAGCTCCTACAATGAGCAGTTCTTC. Protein sequence: CAWSVLGWGSSYNEQFF.

J is TRBJ1-1 and V is TRBV21-1. TRBV21-1 is an annotated pseudogene. CDR3 length: 15 amino acids. The CDR3 coding sequence is TGTGCCAGCCGCAAATTCGGACCGGTTGGCACTGAAGCTTTCTTT. Translated, it gives CASRKFGPVGTEAFF.

The chain employs TRBV14 and TRBJ2-7; 7 nucleotides align to TRBD2. Germline lookup yields CDR1 SGHDN and CDR2 FVKESK. With V trimmed by 4 bases and J by 0 bases, 9 bases remained unmatched. This CDR3 contains 16 residues. The CDR3 spells CASSPIAGDLSYEQYF. The DNA of the CDR3 is TGTGCCAGCAGCCCTATAGCGGGCGACCTCTCCTACGAGCAGTACTTC. The full variable domain, completed using reference TRBV14 and TRBJ2-7, is EAGVTQFPSHSVIEKGQTVTLRCDPISGHDNLYWYRRVMGKEIKFLLHFVKESKQDESGMPNNRFLAERTGGTYSTLKVQPAELEDSGVYFCASSPIAGDLSYEQYFGPGTRLTVT.

The rearrangement uses TRBV7-2 and TRBJ2-7; a possible D gene is TRBD1 (6 bases). Germline lookup yields CDR1 SGHTA and CDR2 FQGNSA. There are 15 residues in the CDR3. V was cut by 1 base and J by 3 bases, with 13 bases left in between. Here the CDR3 reads CASSLVGIQGYEQYF. CDR3 coding DNA: TGTGCCAGCAGCTTAGTAGGGATACAGGGCTACGAGCAGTACTTC.

CDR3 in DNA: TGTGCCAGCAGCTTGAGTGTGGAGACCCAGTACTTC. Encoded protein: CASSLSVETQYF. This rearrangement joins TRBV5-6 to TRBJ2-5; D call uncertain. V lost 1 base to trimming and J lost 5 bases, with 6 bases between them. The CDR3 spans 12 residues. From germline, CDR1 is SGHDT and CDR2 YYEEEE.

The chain has TRBV4-1 and TRBJ2-7; a weak D match, TRBD2 (7 bases). CDR1 MGHRA and CDR2 YSYEKL come from the germline V gene. The V end was cut by 0 bases, the J end by 4 bases, with 13 bases between. The CDR3 has 15 amino acids. In DNA, the CDR3 is TGCGCCAGCAGCCAAGAAGGGGGGGGCAGGTACGAGCAGTACTTC. This encodes CASSQEGGGRYEQYF.

J is TRBJ2-7 and V is TRBV18; 9 nucleotides match TRBD1. Losses at the gene ends were 1 base for V and 2 bases for J; bases not matched to a gene: 24. Germline CDR1 and CDR2: KGHSH and LQKENI. There are 22 residues in the CDR3. The CDR3 DNA reads TGTGCCAGCTCACCACGGGGGGGACAGGGCTCTTTCGGAGGCCCCAACCCCTACGAGCAGTACTTC. Amino acid sequence: CASSPRGGQGSFGGPNPYEQYF.

This rearrangement joins TRBV21-1 to TRBJ2-1. TRBV21-1 is termed a pseudogene. The CDR3 sequence is 16 residues long. The DNA for the CDR3 is TGTGCCAGCAGCAAAGTTGCCAGGAGCTCCTACAATGAGCAGTTCTTC. It specifies CASSKVARSSYNEQFF.

The chain has TRBV7-9 and TRBJ2-5; the match to TRBD2 covers 11 bases. J gave up 11 bases and V 1 base, and 6 bases lay outside the gene matches. Looked up from germline, CDR1 is SEHNR and CDR2 is FQNEAQ (reference sequence). The CDR3 covers 14 residues. The CDR3: CASSLVAGGPQQYF. The CDR3 DNA follows: TGTGCCAGCAGCTTAGTAGCGGGAGGGCCCCAGCAGTACTTC.